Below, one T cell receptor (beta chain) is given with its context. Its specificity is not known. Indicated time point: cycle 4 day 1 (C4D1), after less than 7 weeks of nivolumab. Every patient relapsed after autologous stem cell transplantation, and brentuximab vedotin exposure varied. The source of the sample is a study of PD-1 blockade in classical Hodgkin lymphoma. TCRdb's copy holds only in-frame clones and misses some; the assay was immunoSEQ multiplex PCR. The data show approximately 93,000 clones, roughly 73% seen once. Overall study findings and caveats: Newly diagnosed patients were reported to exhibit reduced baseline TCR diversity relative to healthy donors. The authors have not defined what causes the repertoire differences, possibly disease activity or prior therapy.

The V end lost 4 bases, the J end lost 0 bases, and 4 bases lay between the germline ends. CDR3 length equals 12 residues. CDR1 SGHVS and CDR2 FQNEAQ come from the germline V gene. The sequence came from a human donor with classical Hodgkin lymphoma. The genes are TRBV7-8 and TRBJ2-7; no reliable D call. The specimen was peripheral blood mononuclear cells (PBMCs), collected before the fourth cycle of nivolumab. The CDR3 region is CASSYHSYEQYF. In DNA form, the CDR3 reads TGTGCCAGCAGCTACCACTCCTACGAGCAGTACTTC.